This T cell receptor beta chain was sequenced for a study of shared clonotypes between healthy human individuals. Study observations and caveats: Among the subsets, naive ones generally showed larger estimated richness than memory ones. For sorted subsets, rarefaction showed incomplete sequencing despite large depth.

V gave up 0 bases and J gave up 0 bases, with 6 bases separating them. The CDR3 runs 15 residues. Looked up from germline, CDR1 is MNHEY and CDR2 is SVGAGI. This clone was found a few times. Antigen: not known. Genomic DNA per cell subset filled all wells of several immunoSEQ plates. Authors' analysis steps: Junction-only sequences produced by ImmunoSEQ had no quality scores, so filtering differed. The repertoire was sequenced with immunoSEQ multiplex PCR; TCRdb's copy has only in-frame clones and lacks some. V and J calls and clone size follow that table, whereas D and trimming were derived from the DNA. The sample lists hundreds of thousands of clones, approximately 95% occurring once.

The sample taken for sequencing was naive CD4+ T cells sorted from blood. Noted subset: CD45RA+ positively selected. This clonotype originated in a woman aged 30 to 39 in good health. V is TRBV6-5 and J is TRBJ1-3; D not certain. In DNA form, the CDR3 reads TGTGCCAGCAGTTACTCTCACACCTCTGGAAACACCATATATTTT. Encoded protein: CASSYSHTSGNTIYF.